This TCR beta chain was observed in a study of cytomegalovirus exposure and HLA in healthy donors. Libraries were prepared by immunoSEQ multiplex PCR; TCRdb keeps only in-frame clonotypes and omits some of them. This sample has fewer than 250,000 clones, with roughly 85% found just once. In regard to this clone: Its specificity is unknown.

Study-level findings and limits: Confirmation was obtained in vitro that three CMV-associated chains are specific for CMV antigens.

Trimming left V 5 bases short and J 5 bases short, with 16 bases between. Germline V CDR1 and CDR2: MDHEN, SYDVKM. CDR3 length: 15 amino acids. From the 120-subject validation cohort, which was separate from the roughly 630-subject first cohort, the donors were drawn. The material sequenced was PBMCs. This sequence originates from a woman aged 18-29 years in good health and CMV-seronegative. This chain links TRBV28 with TRBJ1-5; D is undetermined. CDR3 nucleotides: TGTGCCAGCAGTAGCCCGAGAAGGGTTGATCAGCCCCAGCATTTT. This sequence encodes CASSSPRRVDQPQHF.